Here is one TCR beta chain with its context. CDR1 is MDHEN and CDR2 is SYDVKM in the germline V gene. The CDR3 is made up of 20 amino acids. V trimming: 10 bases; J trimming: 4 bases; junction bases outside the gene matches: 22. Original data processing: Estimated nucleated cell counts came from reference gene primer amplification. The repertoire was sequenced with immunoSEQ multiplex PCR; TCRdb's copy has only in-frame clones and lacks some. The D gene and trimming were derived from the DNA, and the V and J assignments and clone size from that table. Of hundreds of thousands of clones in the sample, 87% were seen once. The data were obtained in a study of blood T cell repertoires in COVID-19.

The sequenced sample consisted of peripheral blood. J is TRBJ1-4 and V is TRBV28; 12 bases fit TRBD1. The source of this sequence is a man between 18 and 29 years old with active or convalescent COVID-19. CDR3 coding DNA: TGTGCCACCCTCTCCGATGGGGGACAGGGGGCGCGGTTTTATAATGAAAAACTGTTTTTT. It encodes CATLSDGGQGARFYNEKLFF.